These 30 T cell receptor beta chains were sequenced from one sample in a study of shared clonotypes between healthy human individuals. Some clones are missing from TCRdb's copy, which holds only in-frame ones; the method was immunoSEQ multiplex PCR. The sample gives some 2 million clones, about 95% of which show up once; 1% to 1.5% is in the top ten. As defined, naive CD8 cells were CD45RO-negative and positively selected for CCR7, with terminally differentiated effector memory CD45RA+ cells excluded. Source material: naive CD8+ T cells sorted from blood. The source of these receptors is a man aged 18-30 years in good health.

The chain recombines TRBV11-2 with TRBJ2-7, with D possibly matching TRBD2 (5 bases). V dropped 1 base and J dropped 4 bases, with 11 bases sitting between them. The germline gives CDR1 SGHAT, CDR2 FQNNGV. CDR3 length: 14 amino acids. In nucleotides, the CDR3 is TGTGCCAGCAGCTTAGGGGTGCGGGTTTACGAGCAGTACTTC. Its translation: CASSLGVRVYEQYF.

The J gene is TRBJ2-7, the V gene TRBV27; D may be TRBD2 (5 bases). Germline CDR1 MNHEY, CDR2 SMNVEV (reference sequence). V was trimmed by 2 bases and J by 6 bases, leaving 8 bases between them. The CDR3 totals 12 residues. In DNA, the CDR3 is TGTGCCAGCAGTTTAAGAGGGCGCGAGCAGTACTTC. As protein: CASSLRGREQYF.

V usage is TRBV7-9 and J usage is TRBJ2-5; 11 positions agree with TRBD2. Germline assignment: CDR1 SEHNR and CDR2 FQNEAQ (reference sequence). V was clipped by 2 bases and J by 1 base; unmatched bases: 6. CDR3 length: 17 residues. Here the CDR3 DNA reads TGTGCCAGCAGCTTACTGGAACTAGCGGGGGCCCAAGAGACCCAGTACTTC. As protein: CASSLLELAGAQETQYF.

CDR3 nucleotide sequence: TGTGCCATCAGTGAGGGGACTAGCGGGAGGGGTGCCGAGCAGTACTTC. It encodes CAISEGTSGRGAEQYF. The rearrangement uses TRBV10-3 and TRBJ2-7; 16 bases line up with TRBD2. Trimming took 2 bases from V and 6 from J; bases not matched to a gene: 4. The CDR3 sequence is 16 residues long. Germline V lookup: CDR1 ENHRY, CDR2 SYGVKD.

This sequence joins TRBV10-1 and TRBJ2-1; TRBD1 is a possible D gene (5 bases). Trimming pared 0 bases from V and 9 bases from J, leaving 12 bases between. CDR3 length: 14 residues. CDR1 is WNHNN and CDR2 is SYGVQD in the germline V gene (reference sequence). CDR3 coding DNA: TGCGCCAGCAGTGAGTCAGAAGGGGTCGCTGAGCAGTTCTTC. Its translation is CASSESEGVAEQFF.

The CDR3 loop reads CASSRAGSAYNEQFF. CDR3 nucleotide sequence: TGCGCCAGCAGCCGGGCCGGGTCTGCATACAATGAGCAGTTCTTC. This chain uses TRBV4-3 with TRBJ2-1; D gene unclear. Germline V gene lookup returns CDR1 LGHNA and CDR2 YSLEER. Trimming left V 4 bases short and J 4 bases short, with 14 bases between. The length of the CDR3 is 15 residues.

A remark on this clone: Other DNA sequences in the same sample also yield this CDR3. The V gene is TRBV6-5, the J gene TRBJ2-3; 10 bases align to TRBD2. Germline V gene sequence: CDR1 MNHEY, CDR2 SVGAGI. Trimming removed 5 bases from V and 2 bases from J; junction bases left unmatched: 4. The CDR3 consists of 15 residues. In DNA, the CDR3 is TGTGCCAGCAGTCCACTAGCGGGGTCCACAGATACGCAGTATTTT. It codes for CASSPLAGSTDTQYF.

The rearrangement uses TRBV29-1 and TRBJ2-5, with 9 bases identical to TRBD2. J was trimmed by 3 bases and V by 4 bases; bases with no gene match: 9. From germline, CDR1 is SQVTM and CDR2 ANQGSEA. The length of the CDR3 is 15 residues. CDR3 in DNA: TGCAGCGTTGGACTAGCGGAGATTGTAAAAGAGACCCAGTACTTC. As protein: CSVGLAEIVKETQYF.

For the CDR3, the DNA is TGCGCCAGCAGCGAACCGACAAGGGGGAGCACAGATACGCAGTATTTT. Residues: CASSEPTRGSTDTQYF. This chain connects TRBV5-1 to TRBJ2-3; D might be TRBD1 (6 bases). The germline CDR1 and CDR2 sequences are SGHRS and YFSETQ. V was clipped by 4 bases and J by 0 bases, with 15 bases between them. The CDR3 runs to 16 residues.

The gene calls are TRBV7-9 and TRBJ2-7; no definite D call. CDR3 length: 15 amino acids. Germline V lookup: CDR1 SEHNR, CDR2 FQNEAQ (reference sequence). The germline V and J ends were trimmed by 1 base and 3 bases, with 13 bases remaining between them. This CDR3 is CASSLVGFVDYEQYF. The CDR3 coding sequence is TGTGCCAGCAGCTTAGTTGGGTTTGTCGACTACGAGCAGTACTTC.

J is TRBJ2-1 and V is TRBV4-1; D assignment may be TRBD1 or TRBD2 (5 bases each). Germline V gene data show CDR1 as MGHRA and CDR2 as YSYEKL. The V end lost 0 bases, the J end lost 4 bases, and 10 bases lay between the germline ends. The CDR3 is 15 residues long. CDR3 sequence: CASSQEGPLYNEQFF. The CDR3 coding sequence is TGCGCCAGCAGCCAAGAGGGACCTCTTTACAATGAGCAGTTCTTC.

Points on this clone: In the same sample, other DNA sequences code for this CDR3. The chain has TRBV27 and TRBJ2-3; 9 bases agree with TRBD2. Per germline, CDR1 MNHEY and CDR2 SMNVEV (reference sequence). The CDR3 has 15 residues. Germline trimming cut 5 bases from V and 2 bases from J; bases unmatched to any gene: 5. The CDR3 DNA follows: TGTGCCAGCAGTCCCCTAGCGGGATCCACAGATACGCAGTATTTT. Amino acid sequence: CASSPLAGSTDTQYF.

V is TRBV10-3 and J is TRBJ2-7; D may match TRBD1 or TRBD2 (5 bases each). The germline V gene has CDR1 ENHRY and CDR2 SYGVKD. The V and J ends lost 2 bases and 2 bases respectively, with 10 bases between them. The CDR3 extends over 14 amino acids. Written as DNA, the CDR3 is TGTGCCATCAGTGAGCCCAGGGAGACCTACGAGCAGTACTTC. It translates to CAISEPRETYEQYF.

This chain connects TRBV27 to TRBJ2-2; the match to TRBD2 covers 9 bases. CDR1 and CDR2 (germline): MNHEY, SMNVEV (reference sequence). The CDR3 sequence is 18 residues long. V shed 2 bases, J shed 4 bases, and the junction held 11 bases outside the gene matches. The CDR3 coding sequence is TGTGCCAGCAGTTTAACCAGCCCCGGGACTAGCATCACCGGGGAGCTGTTTTTT. Protein product: CASSLTSPGTSITGELFF.

This clone appeared once. This chain connects TRBV15 to TRBJ1-1; D is possibly TRBD1 (5 bases). The CDR3 loop spans 16 amino acids. Germline V gene lookup returns CDR1 LNHNV and CDR2 YYDKDF (reference sequence). V was cut by 0 bases and J by 4 bases, with 15 bases left in between. CDR3 residues: CATSRDRGGDGTEAFF. CDR3 DNA sequence: TGTGCCACCAGCAGAGATCGGGGAGGGGACGGCACTGAAGCTTTCTTT. The full variable domain, rest sourced from reference TRBV15 and TRBJ1-1, is DAMVIQNPRYQVTQFGKPVTLSCSQTLNHNVMYWYQQKSSQAPKLLFHYYDKDFNNEADTPDNFQSRRPNTSFCFLDIRSPGLGDTAMYLCATSRDRGGDGTEAFFGQGTRLTVV.

The V call is TRBV7-2, the J call TRBJ2-2; tentative D call: TRBD1 (6 bases). The V end was cut by 3 bases, the J end by 2 bases, with 7 bases between. The CDR3 totals 14 residues. CDR1 is SGHTA, CDR2 FQGNSA, per germline. The CDR3 nucleotides are TGTGCCAGCAGCTTGGGACACAACACCGGGGAGCTGTTTTTT. Translated: CASSLGHNTGELFF.

The chain recombines TRBV9 with TRBJ2-1; 8 bases line up with TRBD2. The CDR3 spans 15 residues. V dropped 2 bases and J dropped 3; count of bases not matched to a gene: 4. From germline, CDR1 is SGDLS and CDR2 YYNGEE. The CDR3 DNA reads as TGTGCCAGCAGCGTCACCGGGACTAGCTACAATGAGCAGTTCTTC. It specifies CASSVTGTSYNEQFF. The full variable domain, in which reference TRBV9 and TRBJ2-1 provide the parts outside the CDR3, is DSGVTQTPKHLITATGQRVTLRCSPRSGDLSVYWYQQSLDQGLQFLIQYYNGEERAKGNILERFSAQQFPDLHSELNLSSLELGDSALYFCASSVTGTSYNEQFFGPGTRLTVL.

The chain carries TRBV6-5 and TRBJ2-1; 9 nucleotides line up with TRBD2. The CDR3 covers 16 residues. V trimming: 0 bases; J trimming: 6 bases; junction bases outside the gene matches: 6. CDR1 is MNHEY, CDR2 SVGAGI, per germline. CDR3 sequence reads: CASSYSGLAGINEQFF. The CDR3 nucleotides are TGTGCCAGCAGTTACTCTGGTCTAGCGGGAATCAATGAGCAGTTCTTC.

Regarding this clone: Compared with germline, one end of the junction differs, possibly owing to a read error. This CDR3 is also generated by other DNA sequences in the sample. This rearrangement joins TRBV4-1 to TRBJ1-1; no clear D. Germline values: CDR1 MGHRA, CDR2 YSYEKL. CDR3 size: 13 residues. CDR3 in DNA: TGCGCCAGCAGTCAAGGAGTGAACACTGAAGCTTTCTTT. Protein sequence: CASSQGVNTEAFF.

The rearrangement links TRBV4-2 to TRBJ2-5; tentative D call: TRBD1 (5 bases). V was cut by 5 bases and J by 4 bases, with 14 bases left in between. The V gene's germline CDR1 is LGHNA and CDR2 YNFKEQ. The CDR3 runs 14 residues. The CDR3 region has the DNA TGTGCCAGCAGCTTCCGAGGCAGGGTAGAGACCCAGTACTTC. Its protein is CASSFRGRVETQYF.

The CDR3 nucleotides are TGTGCCAGCAGTTATACGGGAGGGAACACAGATACGCAGTATTTT. Amino acids: CASSYTGGNTDTQYF. V usage is TRBV6-5 and J usage is TRBJ2-3; 8 bases are shared with TRBD2. V lost 3 bases to trimming and J lost 2 bases; unmatched junction nucleotides: 4. CDR3 length: 15 amino acids. Germline loops: CDR1 MNHEY, CDR2 SVGAGI.

The chain links TRBV7-9 to TRBJ2-7; no reliable D call. Looked up from germline, CDR1 is SEHNR and CDR2 is FQNEAQ (reference sequence). The CDR3 consists of 16 residues. Trimming cost V 5 bases and J 4 bases, with 21 bases left between them. The CDR3 spells CASSPGFLEVWYEQYF. The CDR3 nucleotides are TGTGCCAGCAGCCCCGGGTTCTTAGAAGTTTGGTACGAGCAGTACTTC.

The genes are TRBV2 and TRBJ1-3, with unresolved D. The CDR3 has 14 amino acids. The germline gives CDR1 SNHLY, CDR2 FYNNEI. V lost 2 bases to trimming and J lost 2 bases, with 7 bases between them. The CDR3 is CASSETATGNTIYF. The CDR3 coding sequence is TGTGCCAGCAGTGAAACCGCAACTGGAAACACCATATATTTT.

This clone was found once. The chain has TRBV11-2 and TRBJ1-4; no clear D gene. CDR1 SGHAT and CDR2 FQNNGV come from the germline V gene. CDR3 length: 15 amino acids. V shed 5 bases and J shed 4 bases, with 14 bases lying between them. CDR3: CASSQTWELNEKLFF. The CDR3 region has the DNA TGTGCCAGCAGCCAAACCTGGGAGCTTAATGAAAAACTGTTTTTT.

The J gene is TRBJ2-3, the V gene TRBV6-1; perhaps TRBD1 as D (6 bases). The CDR3 is 13 residues long. The germline CDR1 and CDR2 sequences are MNHNS and SASEGT. Trimming stripped 6 bases from V and 4 bases from J, with 11 bases between. CDR3 region: CASREQGADTQYF. In DNA form, the CDR3 reads TGTGCCAGCAGGGAACAGGGTGCAGATACGCAGTATTTT.

This clone was observed a single time. Other DNA sequences of this sample code for an identical CDR3. This chain connects TRBV28 to TRBJ2-1; no clear D. V was clipped by 5 bases and J by 9 bases, with 5 bases between them. The CDR3 has 10 residues. Germline CDR1 MDHEN, CDR2 SYDVKM. In DNA form, the CDR3 reads TGTGCCAGCAGTCTGGGTGAGCAGTTCTTC. Its translation: CASSLGEQFF.

The genes are TRBV5-6 and TRBJ2-2; 9 bases are a match to TRBD1. Looked up from germline, CDR1 is SGHDT and CDR2 is YYEEEE. Trimming at V came to 2 bases and at J to 3 bases, leaving 11 bases not matched to a gene. This CDR3 is built from 18 residues. The CDR3 DNA follows: TGTGCCAGCAGCTTAGGGGACAGGGCCTCCTATCACACCGGGGAGCTGTTTTTT. This translates into CASSLGDRASYHTGELFF. Together with reference TRBV5-6 and TRBJ2-2, the CDR3 gives the full variable domain: DAGVTQSPTHLIKTRGQQVTLRCSPKSGHDTVSWYQQALGQGPQFIFQYYEEEERQRGNFPDRFSGHQFPNYSSELNVNALLLGDSALYLCASSLGDRASYHTGELFFGEGSRLTVL.

V gene TRBV29-1 combines with J gene TRBJ2-3; a possible D gene is TRBD1 (6 bases). The V end lost 0 bases, the J end lost 2 bases, and 15 bases lay between the germline ends. Germline V lookup: CDR1 SQVTM, CDR2 ANQGSEA. The CDR3 spans 16 residues. CDR3 sequence: CSVEDLLDRLTDTQYF. Written as DNA, the CDR3 is TGCAGCGTTGAAGATCTTTTGGACAGACTCACAGATACGCAGTATTTT.

The chain carries TRBV27 and TRBJ2-2, with 11 bases that match TRBD2. Germline V gene lookup returns CDR1 MNHEY and CDR2 SMNVEV (reference sequence). The CDR3 is 19 amino acids. V lost 5 bases to trimming and J lost 4 bases; unmatched junction nucleotides: 15. In nucleotides, the CDR3 is TGTGCCAGCAGTCCCTTGGTAGCGGGGGGGCCTACTAGCACCGGGGAGCTGTTTTTT. It is translated as CASSPLVAGGPTSTGELFF.

The genes are TRBV5-6 and TRBJ1-2; the match to TRBD1 covers 7 bases. This CDR3 contains 15 residues. CDR1 is SGHDT, CDR2 YYEEEE, per germline. V gave up 0 bases and J gave up 7 bases; unmatched junction bases: 9. The CDR3 region has the DNA TGTGCCAGCAGCTTGGGATACGACAGGGAGGGTGGCTACACCTTC. Protein product: CASSLGYDREGGYTF.